The 23 T cell receptor gamma chains presented below share a single source sample, sequenced in a study of gamma-delta T cells after stem cell transplantation. TCRdb re-called the RT-PCR reads using CATT. Of approximately 740 gamma-chain clones detected, around a third appear once; the ten largest clones hold 27%. Sequenced input: gamma-delta T cells. These receptors came from a human donor. It is not recorded whose cells these are; they may come from a transplant donor.

This clone was counted once. This may be a read error: a much more frequent sequence differs by one nucleotide. This CDR3 is also generated by other DNA sequences in the sample. V and J are TRGV9 and TRGJP. TCRdb records no J gene; here it was assigned by comparing the DNA to germline. The CDR3 is 16 residues long. CDR1 GITISATS and CDR2 ISYDGTV come from the germline V gene (reference sequence). The CDR3 reads CALWEDQELGKKIKVF. The CDR3 DNA is TGTGCCTTGTGGGAGGACCAAGAGCTGGGCAAAAAAATCAAGGTATTT.

The chain joins TRGV2 to TRGJP2. TCRdb supplies no J gene; here it was assigned by aligning the nucleotide sequence to germline. The CDR3 length is 14 residues. With V trimmed by 5 bases and J by 0 bases, 3 bases remained unmatched. Germline CDR1 EGSNGY, CDR2 YDSYNSKV. CDR3 loop: CATWVYSSDWIKTF. CDR3 DNA: TGTGCCACCTGGGTATATAGTAGTGATTGGATCAAGACGTTT.

As regards this clone: A far larger clone is only one base removed, so a read error is likely. V and J are TRGV4 and TRGJ1 or TRGJ2. The J gene was missing in TCRdb and was found by matching the end of the DNA to germline. The CDR3 has 13 amino acids. Germline values: CDR1 EGSTGY, CDR2 YDSYTSSV. The CDR3 is CTTWDDSYYKKLF. The CDR3 region has the DNA TGTACCACCTGGGATGACTCTTATTATAAGAAACTCTTT.

The chain has TRGV8 and TRGJ1 or TRGJ2. The J gene is not listed in TCRdb, so it was assigned here from a DNA match to germline. Trimming cost V 0 bases and J 4 bases; bases outside gene matches: 3. There are 13 residues in the CDR3. Germline loops: CDR1 VENAVY, CDR2 YDSYNSRV. CDR3 DNA sequence: TGTGCCACCTGGGATAGGCAATATTATAAGAAACTCTTT. Its protein product is CATWDRQYYKKLF.

The CDR3 sequence: CALWEVHSQEELGKKIKVF. The CDR3 bases are TGTGCCTTGTGGGAGGTGCACTCGCAGGAAGAGTTGGGCAAAAAAATCAAGGTATTT. V is TRGV9 and J is TRGJP. TCRdb carries no J gene annotation; the J gene was assigned here by matching the DNA with germline. The germline CDR1 and CDR2 sequences are GITISATS and ISYDGTV (reference sequence). J lost 5 bases, V lost 0 bases, and 10 bases had no gene match. This CDR3 comprises 19 residues.

This clone was counted between two and nine times. A much larger clone differs by one base, so this may be a read error. Other DNA sequences in this specimen translate into the identical CDR3. The rearrangement uses TRGV9 and TRGJP. The J gene was missing in TCRdb and was found by matching the end of the DNA to germline. This CDR3 is built from 16 residues. Germline-derived CDR1 and CDR2 are GITISATS and ISYDGTV (reference sequence). The trim removed 0 bases at V and 6 bases at J, leaving 2 bases unmatched. CDR3 loop: CALWEVPELGKKIKVF. The CDR3 DNA follows: TGTGCCTTGTGGGAGGTGCCAGAGTTGGGCAAAAAAATCAAGGTATTT.

With regard to this clone: A single base is all that separates this from a far larger clone, so a read error is likely. V and J are TRGV3 and TRGJP2. The J gene was not available in TCRdb and was assigned here by matching the DNA to germline segments. J was trimmed by 5 bases and V by 3 bases; bases with no gene match: 6. CDR3 length: 14 amino acids. The germline CDR1 and CDR2 sequences are VTNTFY and YDVSTARD (reference sequence). The CDR3 region has the DNA TGTGCCACCTGGGACGGGTGGAGTGATTGGATCAAGACGTTT. As protein: CATWDGWSDWIKTF.

The V and J genes are TRGV9 and TRGJP. The J gene is absent in TCRdb and was assigned here via DNA matching to germline. Per the germline V gene, CDR1 is GITISATS and CDR2 is ISYDGTV (reference sequence). This CDR3 region has 18 residues. V dropped 1 base and J dropped 2; count of bases not matched to a gene: 5. The CDR3 coding sequence is TGTGCCTTGTGGGAGGTCTTCCGGCAAGAGTTGGGCAAAAAAATCAAGGTATTT. Residues: CALWEVFRQELGKKIKVF.

This sequence joins TRGV4 and TRGJ1 or TRGJ2. The J gene was missing in TCRdb and was found by matching the end of the DNA to germline. Germline assignment: CDR1 EGSTGY and CDR2 YDSYTSSV. This CDR3 region has 13 residues. The ends lost 3 bases at V and 0 bases at J; junction bases unmatched: 2. The CDR3 here is CATWDKNYYKKLF. The DNA of the CDR3 is TGTGCCACCTGGGATAAGAATTATTATAAGAAACTCTTT.

In the case of this clone: With only one base between it and a far larger clone, this is likely a read error. This sequence joins TRGV8 and TRGJP1. No J gene is reported in TCRdb; it was inferred here by comparing the DNA with germline. The germline CDR1 and CDR2 sequences are VENAVY and YDSYNSRV. This CDR3 is 17 amino acids long. CDR3 in amino acids: CATLDSDPNTTGWLKIF. The CDR3 nucleotides read TGTGCCACTCTCGACTCTGACCCAAATACCACTGGTTGGCTCAAGATATTT.

In regard to this clone: This could be a read error, since a much larger clone is one nucleotide away. The V and J genes are TRGV9 and TRGJP. TCRdb is silent on the J gene; assignment here came from matching the DNA to germline. The germline CDR1 and CDR2 sequences are GITISATS and ISYDGTV (reference sequence). The CDR3 runs 16 residues. The CDR3 protein is CALWEVQELGKRIKVF. The CDR3, as DNA: TGTGCCTTGTGGGAGGTACAAGAGTTGGGCAAAAGAATCAAGGTATTT.

This clone was seen a handful of times. This chain uses TRGV9 with TRGJP. The J gene was missing in TCRdb and was found by matching the end of the DNA to germline. The CDR3 has 15 residues. V was pared by 4 bases and J by 7 bases, with 4 bases of the junction left unmatched. Per the germline V gene, CDR1 is GITISATS and CDR2 is ISYDGTV (reference sequence). The CDR3, as DNA: TGTGCCTTGTGGGACTTGGAGTTGGGCAAAAAAATCAAGGTATTT. Its translation: CALWDLELGKKIKVF.

By proportion, this clone is large. The chain uses TRGV3 and TRGJ1 or TRGJ2. In the absence of a J gene in TCRdb, the DNA was matched to germline to assign it here. CDR3 length equals 11 residues. Unmatched junction bases numbered 2, after V lost 0 bases and J lost 9 bases. Looked up from germline, CDR1 is VTNTFY and CDR2 is YDVSTARD (reference sequence). The CDR3 nucleotides are TGTGCCACCTGGGACAGGCGTAAGAAACTCTTT. Amino acids: CATWDRRKKLF.

This clone came up a few times. The sample has other DNA sequences that encode this CDR3 too. V and J are TRGV9 and TRGJP. TCRdb carries no J gene annotation; the J gene was assigned here by matching the DNA with germline. The CDR3 extends over 16 amino acids. The germline V gene has CDR1 GITISATS and CDR2 ISYDGTV (reference sequence). J gave up 6 bases and V 1 base, and 3 bases lay outside the gene matches. Written as DNA, the CDR3 is TGTGCCTTGTGGGAGGTCCTAGAGTTGGGCAAAAAAATCAAGGTATTT. It specifies CALWEVLELGKKIKVF.

This clone occurred a few times. CDR3 in amino acids: CALWEVGWDKKLF. As DNA, the CDR3 is TGTGCCTTGTGGGAGGTGGGGTGGGATAAGAAACTCTTT. V usage is TRGV9 and J usage is TRGJ1 or TRGJ2. TCRdb carries no J gene annotation; the J gene was assigned here by matching the DNA with germline. J gave up 8 bases and V 0 bases, and 7 bases lay outside the gene matches. The CDR3 contains 13 residues. The germline V gene encodes CDR1 GITISATS and CDR2 ISYDGTV (reference sequence).

Concerning this clone itself: A much larger clone lies one base from this, so it may be a read error. The chain carries TRGV9 and TRGJP. In the absence of a J gene in TCRdb, the DNA was matched to germline to assign it here. There are 16 residues in the CDR3. In germline, CDR1 is GITISATS, CDR2 ISYDGTV (reference sequence). CDR3 amino acids: CALWEVQQLGKKIKVF. CDR3 bases: TGTGCCTTGTGGGAGGTGCAACAGTTGGGCAAAAAAATCAAGGTATTT.

The rearrangement links TRGV9 to TRGJP. TCRdb lists no J gene, so it was determined here by aligning the DNA to germline. With 2 bases clipped from V and 4 bases from J, the junction kept 8 bases outside the gene matches. The CDR3 spans 18 residues. Germline-derived CDR1 and CDR2 are GITISATS and ISYDGTV (reference sequence). The CDR3 loop is CALWEDQQQELGKKIKVF. Written as DNA, the CDR3 is TGTGCCTTGTGGGAGGACCAACAACAAGAGTTGGGCAAAAAAATCAAGGTATTT.

In regard to this clone: Relative to the germline gene, one junction end is altered; a read error may explain this. The gene calls are TRGV9 and TRGJP. The J gene, left out of TCRdb, was set here by checking the DNA against germline. Germline CDR1 and CDR2: GITISATS and ISYDGTV (reference sequence). The CDR3 extends over 16 amino acids. CDR3 coding DNA: TGTGCCTTGTGGGAAAGTCGAGAGTCGGGCAAAAAAATCAAGGTATTT. Its translation is CALWESRESGKKIKVF.

In this sample, this clone turned up a few times. The chain joins TRGV4 to TRGJ1 or TRGJ2. The J gene, missing from TCRdb, was assigned here through DNA to germline matching. V gave up 3 bases and J gave up 0 bases; unmatched junction bases: 2. The CDR3 covers 13 residues. Germline lookup yields CDR1 EGSTGY and CDR2 YDSYTSSV. The CDR3 sequence: CATWDSNYYKKLF. In DNA, the CDR3 is TGTGCCACCTGGGATTCGAATTATTATAAGAAACTCTTT.

This clone has only a few counts. It differs at one base from a far larger clone, so likely a read error. The V gene is TRGV3, the J gene TRGJP1. Assignment of the J gene here rests on matching the DNA to germline, because TCRdb gives none. In germline, CDR1 is VTNTFY, CDR2 YDVSTARD (reference sequence). The CDR3 is made up of 15 amino acids. CDR3 nucleotides: TGTGCCACCTGGGACACCCTTGCCACTGGTCGGTTCAAGATATTT. It yields the protein CATWDTLATGRFKIF.

This clone showed up just a few times. The chain carries TRGV2 and TRGJ1 or TRGJ2. Matching the DNA to germline supplied the J gene, which TCRdb does not give. The germline CDR1 and CDR2 sequences are EGSNGY and YDSYNSKV. Trimming took 5 bases from V and 3 from J; bases not matched to a gene: 10. The CDR3 is 14 amino acids. The CDR3 DNA reads TGTGCCACCTGGGGGGGGCTGGGTTATTATAAGAAACTCTTT. Protein: CATWGGLGYYKKLF.

The chain is built from TRGV4 and TRGJ1 or TRGJ2. Matching the DNA to germline supplied the J gene, which TCRdb does not give. Unmatched junction bases numbered 5, after V lost 2 bases and J lost 10 bases. CDR3 size: 11 residues. Looked up from germline, CDR1 is EGSTGY and CDR2 is YDSYTSSV. This CDR3 is CATWDELKKLF. CDR3 DNA sequence: TGTGCCACCTGGGATGAGCTGAAGAAACTCTTT.

This clone is a singleton in its sample. This may come from a read error, since a much larger clone is one base off. V gene assignment gives TRGV9, but the J gene was left uncalled. This CDR3 region has 18 residues. In germline, CDR1 is GITISATS, CDR2 ISYDGTV (reference sequence). CDR3 amino acids: CALWKLLPSGLGKKIEVF. CDR3 DNA: TGTGCCTTGTGGAAACTTCTCCCCTCGGGGTTGGGCAAAAAAATCGAGGTATTT.